These 23 T cell receptor beta chains were all obtained from the same sample, sequenced in a study of post-analysis software for immune sequencing data. Study results and limitations: Among roughly five TRBV segments more frequent in patients than controls were TRBV5-6, TRBV5-1 and TRBV20-1.

Antigens for these TCRs are unknown. Carried by the TCR beta cDNA libraries were unique molecular identifiers. MiXCR was run by TCRdb on the PCR reads, yielding one entry per CDR3 protein. The table has about 770,000 distinct CDR3 sequences, more than 45% seen once. What was sequenced was blood. The receptor set was obtained from a girl aged 10 to 17 with multiple sclerosis.

The V and J genes are TRBV15 and TRBJ1-2; 10 nucleotides match TRBD1. The CDR3 extends over 16 amino acids. CDR1 LNHNV and CDR2 YYDKDF come from the germline V gene (reference sequence). V trimming: 0 bases; J trimming: 4 bases; junction bases outside the gene matches: 5. In DNA, the CDR3 is TGTGCCACCAGCAGAGATGGGACAGGGGCCTTCTATGGCTACACCTTC. Protein: CATSRDGTGAFYGYTF.

This clonotype was detected only once. V is TRBV12-3 or TRBV12-4 and J is TRBJ1-4; no firm D call. V was clipped by 7 bases and J by 8 bases, with 17 bases between them. The CDR3 spans 14 residues. The CDR3 bases are TGTGCCAGCACCCGGACCTACCTAGGGGAAAAACTGTTTTTT. Amino acids: CASTRTYLGEKLFF.

The chain couples TRBV5-1 to TRBJ2-1, with D perhaps matching TRBD1 (6 bases). Between the trimmed V and J ends, which lost 3 bases and 10 bases, there was a span of 11 bases. The CDR3 consists of 12 residues. The germline V gene has CDR1 SGHRS and CDR2 YFSETQ. The CDR3: CASSSNGQEQFF. CDR3 in DNA: TGCGCCAGCAGCTCCAATGGACAGGAGCAGTTCTTC.

This chain uses TRBV4-3 with TRBJ2-1, with D uncertain. V lost 4 bases to trimming and J lost 8 bases, with 12 bases between them. The germline gives CDR1 LGHNA, CDR2 YSLEER. The CDR3 is made up of 13 amino acids. Written as DNA, the CDR3 is TGCGCCAGCAGCCGAGAGAACGACTATGAGCAGTTCTTC. Translating it yields CASSRENDYEQFF.

This chain joins TRBV7-2 and TRBJ2-1; 11 bases fit TRBD2. The J call may be incorrect, as the DNA end agrees better with TRBJ2-7. This CDR3 has 20 amino acids. Germline loops: CDR1 SGHTA, CDR2 FQGNSA. In nucleotides, the CDR3 is TGTGCCAGCAGCCCGGGCACGGGACCCTTTACTACTAGCGGGAGTTACGAGCAGTACTTC. It yields the protein CASSPGTGPFTTSGSYEQYF.

This clonotype has just a few counts. The rearrangement links TRBV20-1 to TRBJ2-7; D is unresolved. Germline V gene data show CDR1 as DFQATT and CDR2 as SNEGSKA (reference sequence). There are 10 residues in the CDR3. Trimming took 3 bases from V and 5 from J, leaving 5 bases between them. In nucleotides, the CDR3 is TGCAGTGCTAGGGGGAACGAGCAGTACTTC. Residues: CSARGNEQYF.

This clonotype was picked up many times. The chain employs TRBV5-1 and TRBJ2-3; the D is unclear. Trimming shortened V by 1 base and J by 2 bases, and 5 bases separated the two germline ends. Germline V CDR1 and CDR2: SGHRS, YFSETQ. The CDR3 extends over 13 amino acids. The DNA of the CDR3 is TGCGCCAGCAGCTTGAGTTACACAGATACGCAGTATTTT. This encodes CASSLSYTDTQYF.

This clonotype was detected a few times. The chain couples TRBV6-5 to TRBJ1-2, with a tentative D call TRBD1 (5 bases). This CDR3 region has 14 residues. Germline lookup yields CDR1 MNHEY and CDR2 SVGAGI. The V and J ends lost 2 bases and 8 bases respectively, with 15 bases between them. CDR3 residues: CASSYAQIGAGYTF. In DNA form, the CDR3 reads TGTGCCAGCAGTTACGCGCAGATAGGGGCCGGCTACACCTTC.

CDR3 in DNA: TGTGCCAGCAGCAAAGGAAAAGGGTGGGGCCCAACCGACCCTAACTATGGCTACACCTTC. This gives the protein CASSKGKGWGPTDPNYGYTF. The chain joins TRBV21-1 to TRBJ1-2. TRBV21-1 is given as a pseudogene. This CDR3 comprises 20 residues.

The chain has TRBV3-1 and TRBJ2-1, with 8 bases aligning to TRBD2. This CDR3 is built from 15 residues. CDR1 and CDR2 from the germline V gene are LGHDT and YNNKEL (reference sequence). V lost 2 bases to trimming and J lost 8 bases; unmatched junction nucleotides: 8. CDR3 loop: CASSQYGTREDEQFF. The CDR3 DNA is TGTGCCAGCAGCCAATACGGGACTAGAGAGGATGAGCAGTTCTTC.

This clonotype has a handful of counts. This chain uses TRBV5-5 with TRBJ2-1; 10 bases map to TRBD2. This CDR3 spans 16 amino acids. With V trimmed by 1 base and J by 8 bases, 9 bases remained unmatched. Looked up from germline, CDR1 is SGHKS and CDR2 is YYEKEE (reference sequence). CDR3 residues: CASSLWLAGVSDEQFF. In nucleotides, the CDR3 is TGTGCCAGCAGCTTGTGGCTAGCGGGAGTTTCAGATGAGCAGTTCTTC.

The V call is TRBV6-2 or TRBV6-3, the J call TRBJ1-5; D is ambiguous. Germline V lookup: CDR1 MNHEY, CDR2 SVGEGT. Deletions cut 2 bases from V and 7 bases from J, with 15 bases between. The CDR3 runs to 15 residues. As DNA, the CDR3 is TGTGCCAGCAGTTACCAGCCCATACCCCCACAGCCCCAGCATTTT. Its protein product is CASSYQPIPPQPQHF.

This clonotype appeared once. This chain links TRBV24-1 with TRBJ2-7, with 10 bases matching TRBD2. The V and J ends lost 3 bases and 2 bases, in that order; junction bases with no gene match: 3. The V gene's germline CDR1 is KGHDR and CDR2 SFDVKD. The CDR3 has 15 residues. The CDR3 nucleotides are TGTGCCACCAGTGATGGGACTAGCGCCACCTACGAGCAGTACTTC. Protein: CATSDGTSATYEQYF.

The chain carries TRBV6-6 and TRBJ1-5; unclear D gene. Germline lookup yields CDR1 MNHNY and CDR2 SVGAGI (reference sequence). The V and J ends lost 2 bases and 0 bases respectively, with 2 bases between them. The length of the CDR3 is 13 residues. The CDR3 loop is CASSYRSNQPQHF. CDR3 in DNA: TGTGCCAGCAGTTACCGTAGCAATCAGCCCCAGCATTTT.

In this sample, this clonotype turned up a few times. The chain uses TRBV9 and TRBJ2-7; D gene ambiguous. There are 14 residues in the CDR3. The ends were cut back, 4 bases at V and 2 bases at J, with 13 bases in the middle. The V gene's germline CDR1 is SGDLS and CDR2 YYNGEE. CDR3 in DNA: TGTGCCAGCAGCCCCTTCCCAGGTGCCTACGAGCAGTACTTC. It codes for CASSPFPGAYEQYF.

V is TRBV29-1 and J is TRBJ2-5; 13 positions agree with TRBD2. The CDR3 is 16 amino acids. Trimming cost V 7 bases and J 5 bases; bases outside gene matches: 13. Germline assignment: CDR1 SQVTM and CDR2 ANQGSEA. This chain's CDR3 is CSALQLAGGKGETQYF. The DNA for the CDR3 is TGCAGCGCCCTTCAACTAGCGGGAGGGAAAGGGGAGACCCAGTACTTC. Drawing the rest from reference TRBV29-1 and TRBJ2-5, the complete variable domain is SAVISQKPSRDICQRGTSLTIQCQVDSQVTMMFWYRQQPGQSLTLIATANQGSEATYESGFVIDKFPISRPNLTFSTLTVSNMSPEDSSIYLCSALQLAGGKGETQYFGPGTRLLVL.

This clonotype has just a few counts. The rearrangement uses TRBV6-5 and TRBJ2-3, with 16 nucleotides matching TRBD2. CDR3 length equals 17 residues. Germline lookup yields CDR1 MNHEY and CDR2 SVGAGI. V was clipped by 2 bases and J by 3 bases; unmatched bases: 2. The CDR3 sequence: CASSYGTSGRATDTQYF. DNA for the CDR3: TGTGCCAGCAGTTACGGGACTAGCGGGAGGGCAACAGATACGCAGTATTTT.

The rearrangement links TRBV20-1 to TRBJ2-3, with 12 nucleotides matching TRBD2. The germline V gene encodes CDR1 DFQATT and CDR2 SNEGSKA (reference sequence). The CDR3 runs to 15 residues. V dropped 6 bases and J dropped 4; count of bases not matched to a gene: 8. CDR3 residues: CSAAPSGRAADTQYF. The DNA for the CDR3 is TGCAGTGCCGCACCTAGCGGGAGGGCCGCAGATACGCAGTATTTT.

The chain carries TRBV3-1 and TRBJ2-1, with no clear D. In germline, CDR1 is LGHDT, CDR2 YNNKEL (reference sequence). V gave up 3 bases and J gave up 4 bases, with 4 bases separating them. This CDR3 is 12 amino acids long. The CDR3 nucleotides read TGTGCCAGCAGCCATACTTACAATGAGCAGTTCTTC. Translation: CASSHTYNEQFF.

The chain couples TRBV7-9 to TRBJ2-1, with TRBD2 matching 11 bases. V gave up 4 bases and J gave up 0 bases; unmatched junction bases: 5. The CDR3 sequence is 17 residues long. Germline V gene lookup returns CDR1 SEHNR and CDR2 FQNEAQ (reference sequence). The CDR3 coding sequence is TGTGCCAGCAGCTGGGGACTAGCGGAGAGCTCCTACAATGAGCAGTTCTTC. It encodes CASSWGLAESSYNEQFF.

CDR3 region: CASSQENRGPAANYGYTF. The CDR3 DNA follows: TGCGCCAGCAGCCAGGAAAACAGGGGGCCGGCTGCTAACTATGGCTACACCTTC. V is TRBV4-1 and J is TRBJ1-2; 9 bases match TRBD1. This CDR3 has 18 amino acids. The junction had 11 bases not matched to a gene; V was cut back by 3 bases and J by 0 bases. Germline CDR1 and CDR2: MGHRA and YSYEKL.

This chain uses TRBV3-1 with TRBJ2-1; weak D call: TRBD2 (6 bases). The V and J ends lost 0 bases and 8 bases respectively, with 17 bases between them. Germline CDR1 reads LGHDT; CDR2 reads YNNKEL (reference sequence). The CDR3 spans 16 residues. CDR3 residues: CASSQDRSTSSDEQFF. CDR3 bases: TGTGCCAGCAGCCAAGATCGAAGTACTAGCAGCGATGAGCAGTTCTTC.

The rearrangement links TRBV12-3 or TRBV12-4 to TRBJ2-1; D call uncertain. Trimming removed 5 bases from V and 9 bases from J, with 11 bases in between. The CDR3 extends over 12 amino acids. DNA of the CDR3: TGTGCCAGCAGTCGATTAGGTATTGAGCAGTTCTTC. Translation: CASSRLGIEQFF.